This record looks at one TCR beta chain sequence and its context. Its matching antigen is unknown. The data were taken from a study of identical twins. General observations from the study: One should note that invariant MAIT and iNKT cells could partly confound zero-insertion analyses. Models came in too low on out-of-frame TCR alpha sharing in monozygotic twins.

This CDR3 has 15 residues. TCRdb fed the 5' RACE reads into MiXCR, producing one record per CDR3 protein. The sample carries 430,000 or so distinct CDR3 sequences, 20% to 25% recorded once. These data were also filed under a second study, of T cells expressing NK-cell markers. That work states: Sorting of alpha-beta TCR T cells alone was achieved in several experiments with an anti-gamma-delta TCR antibody.

The sequence derives from a young woman in good health. The chain has TRBV21-1 and TRBJ2-2; the table's D gene call, TRBD2, was not cross checked with the DNA. TRBV21-1 is listed as a pseudogene. The sample taken for sequencing was CD4+ T cells sorted from blood. The CDR3 DNA sequence: TGTGCCAGCAGCAAGGTTATAGCGGCCACCGGGGAGCTGTTTTTT. Translating gives CASSKVIAATGELFF.